These T cell receptor beta chains were read from a single sample in a study of shared clonotypes between healthy human individuals. Generated by immunoSEQ multiplex PCR, the TCRdb table keeps only in-frame clones and is missing some. In the table there are roughly 2,300,000 clones, 85% to 95% of which are singletons. The sequenced sample was naive CD4+ T cells from PBMCs. The receptor set was obtained from a man between 18 and 35 years old in good health. Some clones in this sample may be carry-over from other donors' samples. The CDR3 runs from the conserved cysteine through the conserved F or W. The D gene is left open where the match is weak. The size of a clone is reported for some rows only, either as once, few or many, or as a class for expanded clones.

TRBJ1-2 | - | TRBD1 | TRBV5-1 | TGCGCCAGCAGCGTGGACAGGGTCGGAGGCTACACCTTC | CASSVDRVGGYTF
TRBJ2-1 | once | TRBD1 | TRBV7-9 | TGTGCCAGCAGCTTAGGGGACAGAAATGAGCAGTTCTTC | CASSLGDRNEQFF
TRBJ2-3 | - | TRBD2 | TRBV6-5 | TGTGCCAGCAGTTCCGGGACTAGCGGGAGCTCAGATACGCAGTATTTT | CASSSGTSGSSDTQYF
TRBJ1-1 | - | - | TRBV7-2 | TGTGCCAGCAGCTTAGTCTCCCGGCTAAACACTGAAGCTTTCTTT | CASSLVSRLNTEAFF
TRBJ2-7 | - | - | TRBV5-1 | TGCGCCAGCAGCTCCTCCTTCGGGAGTAGTAGTTACGAGCAGTACTTC | CASSSSFGSSSYEQYF
TRBJ1-2 | - | - | TRBV30 | TGTGCCTGGAGAGAAAGACTGTTCTATGGCTACACCTTC | CAWRERLFYGYTF
TRBJ2-7 | - | TRBD1 | TRBV13 | TGTGCCAGCAGCCAAAGGACAGGGATCCGCGAGCAGTACTTC | CASSQRTGIREQYF
TRBJ2-1 | - | TRBD2 | TRBV5-1 | TGCGCCAGCAGCAATCTAGCGGGAATAAACGATGAGCAGTTCTTC | CASSNLAGINDEQFF
TRBJ2-7 | once | - | TRBV7-9 | TGTGCCAGCAGCTTAGGGGCCGAGCAGTACTTC | CASSLGAEQYF
TRBJ1-2 | - | - | TRBV14 | TGTGCCAGCAGCCCGTTTAACTATGGCTACACCTTC | CASSPFNYGYTF
TRBJ2-1 | - | - | TRBV4-1 | TGCGCCAGCAGCCAGGGGTTCAATGAGCAGTTCTTC | CASSQGFNEQFF
TRBJ1-1 | few | - | TRBV4-2 | TGTGCCAGCAGCCAAGTTGACACTGAAGCTTTCTTT | CASSQVDTEAFF
TRBJ2-7 | - | - | TRBV6-5 | TGTGCCAGCAGTTACTCGGGCCAGGGTCCCTCCTACGAGCAGTACTTC | CASSYSGQGPSYEQYF
TRBJ1-2 | - | - | TRBV5-1 | TGCGCCAGCATGAGGGATCCCAACTATGGCTACACCTTC | CASMRDPNYGYTF
TRBJ1-1 | - | - | TRBV5-4 | TGTGCCAGCAGCTTACCCCCGGACCGGGCTGAAGCTTTCTTT | CASSLPPDRAEAFF
TRBJ2-3 | - | - | TRBV11-3 | TGTGCCAGCAGCTTAACGGGCACAGATACGCAGTATTTT | CASSLTGTDTQYF
TRBJ2-5 | - | - | TRBV5-1 | TGCGCCAGCAGCTCAACCCCGGGGGAGACCCAGTACTTC | CASSSTPGETQYF
TRBJ2-3 | - | TRBD1 | TRBV5-1 | TGCGCCAGCAGCCTCTTGACAGGGGAAACAGATACGCAGTATTTT | CASSLLTGETDTQYF
TRBJ1-5 | - | TRBD1 | TRBV4-2 | TGTGCCAGCAGCCAAACCGGGACAGGGAAGCGTCAGCCCCAGCATTTT | CASSQTGTGKRQPQHF
TRBJ2-1 | - | TRBD2 | TRBV5-1 | TGCGCCAGCAGCTCAGGACTAGCGGCGACCTACAATGAGCAGTTCTTC | CASSSGLAATYNEQFF
TRBJ1-5 | - | TRBD1 | TRBV28 | TGTGCCAGCAGACTCGGGACAGGGCGCAATCAGCCCCAGCATTTT | CASRLGTGRNQPQHF
TRBJ2-2 | - | TRBD2 | TRBV5-1 | TGCGCCAGCAGCTTAGTAGCGGGAGGACTCGGGGAGCTGTTTTTT | CASSLVAGGLGELFF
TRBJ1-1 | - | TRBD1 | TRBV6-5 | TGTGCCAGCAGAACGCTGACAGGGGAAGCTTTCTTT | CASRTLTGEAFF
TRBJ1-5 | - | TRBD1 | TRBV15 | TGTGCCACCAGCAGAGATAACAGGGGAGGCAATCAGCCCCAGCATTTT | CATSRDNRGGNQPQHF